These 29 T cell receptor beta chains originate from one sample sequenced in a study of blood T cell repertoires in COVID-19. The protocol was immunoSEQ multiplex PCR, while the TCRdb copy is restricted to in-frame clones and leaves out a portion. This table holds 110,000 or so clones, roughly 80% found once. Sample: peripheral blood. The receptors stem from a woman in her thirties or forties with acute or convalescent COVID-19.

The V and J genes are TRBV6-6 and TRBJ1-6; 9 bases align to TRBD1. The germline CDR1 and CDR2 sequences are MNHNY and SVGAGI (reference sequence). V lost 8 bases, J lost 8 bases, and 10 bases stayed unmatched. This CDR3 has 15 amino acids. CDR3 amino acids: CASLNPGQGHSPLHF. DNA for the CDR3: TGTGCCAGCCTCAATCCGGGACAGGGTCATTCACCCCTCCACTTT.

The chain joins TRBV10-3 to TRBJ2-1; 7 nucleotides align to TRBD2. CDR1 and CDR2 from the germline V gene are ENHRY and SYGVKD. This CDR3 is 14 amino acids long. Trimming at V came to 10 bases and at J to 2 bases, leaving 8 bases not matched to a gene. The CDR3 bases are TGTGCCACGGGAGGCGGGGAAACCTACAATGAGCAGTTCTTC. Translated: CATGGGETYNEQFF.

The chain uses TRBV7-2 and TRBJ2-7; 7 bases line up with TRBD1. Germline V gives CDR1 SGHTA, CDR2 FQGNSA. The CDR3 consists of 15 residues. Germline trimming cut 1 base from V and 3 bases from J; bases unmatched to any gene: 6. The CDR3 is CASSLVGGQRYEQYF. In nucleotides, the CDR3 is TGTGCCAGCAGCTTAGTAGGGGGACAGCGCTACGAGCAGTACTTC.

This chain connects TRBV30 to TRBJ1-5, with D maybe TRBD1 (5 bases). Trimming cost V 1 base and J 6 bases, with 19 bases left between them. Germline V CDR1 and CDR2: GTSNPN, SVGIG (reference sequence). The CDR3 sequence is 16 residues long. The chain's CDR3 is CAWSDGYPGGGQPQHF. CDR3 nucleotide sequence: TGTGCCTGGAGTGACGGATACCCGGGCGGGGGTCAGCCCCAGCATTTT.

The chain recombines TRBV18 with TRBJ2-1; 8 bases map to TRBD2. The CDR3 runs to 15 residues. From germline, CDR1 is KGHSH and CDR2 LQKENI. The trim removed 1 base at V and 4 bases at J, leaving 3 bases unmatched. CDR3: CASSPQLAAYNEQFF. CDR3 coding DNA: TGTGCCAGCTCACCACAACTAGCGGCTTACAATGAGCAGTTCTTC. The full variable domain, its missing parts supplied by reference TRBV18 and TRBJ2-1, is NAGVMQNPRHLVRRRGQEARLRCSPMKGHSHVYWYRQLPEEGLKFMVYLQKENIIDESGMPKERFSAEFPKEGPSILRIQQVVRGDSAAYFCASSPQLAAYNEQFFGPGTRLTVL.

This clone has only a few counts. The chain links TRBV29-1 to TRBJ1-2; 8 nucleotides line up with TRBD1. The CDR3 runs 14 residues. The V segment lost 6 bases and the J segment 6 bases; nucleotides outside the gene matches: 12. Germline V gene lookup returns CDR1 SQVTM and CDR2 ANQGSEA. As DNA, the CDR3 is TGCAGCGTCCACCTCCAGACAGGGGTAAATGGCTACACCTTC. It codes for CSVHLQTGVNGYTF.

The gene calls are TRBV19 and TRBJ1-2; 7 bases are shared with TRBD1. After removal of 5 bases from V and 6 bases from J, the junction contained 15 bases not matched to a gene. The CDR3 length is 16 residues. CDR1 is LNHDA and CDR2 is SQIVND in the germline V gene (reference sequence). The CDR3 sequence: CASSLWDSLSLDGYTF. The CDR3 nucleotides read TGTGCCAGTAGTCTTTGGGACAGTCTTTCTCTTGATGGCTACACCTTC.

This chain uses TRBV19 with TRBJ1-2; D gene uncertain. The CDR3 sequence is 14 residues long. The ends were cut back, 4 bases at V and 4 bases at J, with 13 bases in the middle. Germline-derived CDR1 and CDR2 are LNHDA and SQIVND (reference sequence). The CDR3: CASSNLRGSYGYTF. CDR3 bases: TGTGCCAGTAGTAATCTCAGAGGCTCCTATGGCTACACCTTC.

V gene TRBV19 combines with J gene TRBJ1-5; no definite D call. From germline, CDR1 is LNHDA and CDR2 SQIVND (reference sequence). CDR3 length: 16 residues. V gave up 2 bases and J gave up 0 bases, with 11 bases separating them. The CDR3 protein is CASSIIASYSNQPQHF. The CDR3 nucleotides read TGTGCCAGTAGTATAATAGCGTCCTATAGCAATCAGCCCCAGCATTTT.

This chain joins TRBV5-1 and TRBJ1-2, with 8 bases identical to TRBD1. CDR1 and CDR2 (germline): SGHRS, YFSETQ. This CDR3 is 16 amino acids long. Trimming removed 7 bases from V and 3 bases from J; junction bases left unmatched: 14. In DNA, the CDR3 is TGCGCCAGCCATCGAGGCCAGGGGGCACTGGACTATGGCTACACCTTC. Its protein is CASHRGQGALDYGYTF.

This clone has only a few counts. The chain is built from TRBV5-5 and TRBJ1-2, with 7 bases identical to TRBD1. V shed 4 bases and J 2 bases; nucleotides not matched to a gene: 5. Germline loops: CDR1 SGHKS, CDR2 YYEKEE (reference sequence). The length of the CDR3 is 14 residues. CDR3 nucleotide sequence: TGTGCCAGCAGCATAGGGGGCAGGAACTATGGCTACACCTTC. Amino acid sequence: CASSIGGRNYGYTF.

The CDR3 is CASSTDTREQYF. The DNA of the CDR3 is TGTGCCAGCAGCACGGACACACGAGAGCAGTACTTC. This rearrangement joins TRBV12-3 or TRBV12-4 to TRBJ2-7; possibly TRBD1 for D (5 bases). V dropped 6 bases and J dropped 7 bases, with 13 bases sitting between them. This CDR3 has 12 residues.

The chain employs TRBV7-9 and TRBJ1-1, with D tentatively TRBD1 (6 bases). Trimming stripped 7 bases from V and 6 bases from J, with 15 bases between. From germline, CDR1 is SEHNR and CDR2 FQNEAQ (reference sequence). The CDR3 runs 13 residues. In DNA form, the CDR3 reads TGTGCCAGCACTAACACTCAGGGGTCTGAAGCTTTCTTT. Protein: CASTNTQGSEAFF.

The chain recombines TRBV19 with TRBJ2-1; perhaps TRBD1 as D (5 bases). The length of the CDR3 is 14 residues. Germline CDR1 and CDR2: LNHDA and SQIVND (reference sequence). V was shortened by 1 base and J by 4 bases, with 8 bases between the two germline ends. The CDR3 protein is CASSIGTPYNEQFF. CDR3 bases: TGTGCCAGTAGTATAGGGACACCTTACAATGAGCAGTTCTTC.

This sequence joins TRBV15 and TRBJ2-7; 8 bases align to TRBD2. Germline lookup yields CDR1 LNHNV and CDR2 YYDKDF (reference sequence). CDR3 length: 16 amino acids. V trimming: 1 base; J trimming: 1 base; junction bases outside the gene matches: 6. CDR3 coding DNA: TGTGCCACCAGCAGAGTTGGCGGGGGGCTGTCCTACGAGCAGTACTTC. As protein: CATSRVGGGLSYEQYF. Full variable domain (missing parts from reference TRBV15 and TRBJ2-7): DAMVIQNPRYQVTQFGKPVTLSCSQTLNHNVMYWYQQKSSQAPKLLFHYYDKDFNNEADTPDNFQSRRPNTSFCFLDIRSPGLGDTAMYLCATSRVGGGLSYEQYFGPGTRLTVT.

As concerns this clone: The sample contains more than one DNA sequence encoding this CDR3. The chain links TRBV2 to TRBJ2-7, with D hard to call. V was shortened by 7 bases and J by 3 bases, with 10 bases between the two germline ends. Germline CDR1 and CDR2: SNHLY and FYNNEI. The CDR3 runs to 12 residues. The CDR3 DNA reads as TGTGCCAGCAAGGCAGGCCGCTACGAGCAGTACTTC. Encoded protein: CASKAGRYEQYF.

V is TRBV11-2 and J is TRBJ1-5; 10 bases align to TRBD1. The CDR3 runs to 14 residues. Germline V gene sequence: CDR1 SGHAT, CDR2 FQNNGV. V dropped 5 bases and J dropped 5; count of bases not matched to a gene: 3. The CDR3 nucleotides read TGTGCCAGCAGCCTAGGGACAGGGGATCAGCCCCAGCATTTT. This encodes CASSLGTGDQPQHF.

This chain connects TRBV2 to TRBJ2-2, with 8 nucleotides matching TRBD2. The V gene end was trimmed by 8 bases and the J gene end by 5 bases; junction bases not matched to a gene: 10. This CDR3 spans 15 amino acids. Germline-derived CDR1 and CDR2 are SNHLY and FYNNEI. Written as DNA, the CDR3 is TGTGCCAGCGTCGGGACTAGTCTGAGTACCGGGGAGCTGTTTTTT. Its protein product is CASVGTSLSTGELFF.

This clone was seen only a few times. The chain carries TRBV7-2 and TRBJ1-2; D may be TRBD1 (5 bases). The germline V and J ends were trimmed by 4 bases and 7 bases, with 16 bases remaining between them. Germline loops: CDR1 SGHTA, CDR2 FQGNSA. CDR3 length: 14 residues. CDR3 nucleotide sequence: TGTGCCAGCAGCTATAAACGGGGGAGGGCTGGCTACACCTTC. Amino acids: CASSYKRGRAGYTF.

V usage is TRBV6-5 and J usage is TRBJ2-3; TRBD1 is a possible D gene (6 bases). This CDR3 is built from 14 residues. Trimming cost V 3 bases and J 1 base, with 8 bases left between them. From germline, CDR1 is MNHEY and CDR2 SVGAGI. The CDR3 loop is CASSYRTGTDTQYF. CDR3 sequence (DNA): TGTGCCAGCAGTTATAGGACAGGCACAGATACGCAGTATTTT.

This clone has just a few counts. The J gene is TRBJ2-5, the V gene TRBV7-9; D not certain. Trimming took off 2 bases at V and 1 base at J, with 20 bases between the two ends. The CDR3 has 18 amino acids. Germline V CDR1 and CDR2: SEHNR, FQNEAQ (reference sequence). CDR3 sequence: CASSLFPATVTVQETQYF. The CDR3 DNA follows: TGTGCCAGCAGCTTATTCCCTGCAACAGTGACCGTCCAAGAGACCCAGTACTTC. Combining the CDR3 with reference TRBV7-9 and TRBJ2-5 gives the whole variable domain DTGVSQNPRHKITKRGQNVTFRCDPISEHNRLYWYRQTLGQGPEFLTYFQNEAQLEKSRLLSDRFSAERPKGSFSTLEIQRTEQGDSAMYLCASSLFPATVTVQETQYFGPGTRLLVL.

The chain employs TRBV30 and TRBJ1-5, with TRBD1 as a possible D gene (5 bases). Trimming cost V 3 bases and J 4 bases, with 19 bases left between them. This CDR3 spans 16 amino acids. Germline CDR1 GTSNPN, CDR2 SVGIG (reference sequence). The CDR3 here is CAWSHGTPGGNQPQHF. In nucleotides, the CDR3 is TGTGCCTGGAGCCACGGGACTCCCGGCGGGAATCAGCCCCAGCATTTT.

The chain carries TRBV5-1 and TRBJ1-3; D ambiguous. This CDR3 comprises 15 residues. V was trimmed by 4 bases and J by 4 bases, leaving 15 bases between them. CDR1 and CDR2 from the germline V gene are SGHRS and YFSETQ. CDR3 DNA sequence: TGCGCCAGCAGCCCCTTTGGAGGTACCGGAAACACCATATATTTT. It yields the protein CASSPFGGTGNTIYF.

The chain carries TRBV6-1 and TRBJ1-2; D may be TRBD1 (6 bases). V gave up 1 base and J gave up 8 bases, with 11 bases separating them. Germline-derived CDR1 and CDR2 are MNHNS and SASEGT. The CDR3 sequence is 13 residues long. The CDR3 DNA reads TGTGCCAGCAGTGAAGAGTGGGGGGGCGGCTACACCTTC. Amino acid sequence: CASSEEWGGGYTF.

J is TRBJ1-3 and V is TRBV11-2, with D maybe TRBD1 (6 bases). Trimming left V 2 bases short and J 14 bases short, with 13 bases between. The V gene's germline CDR1 is SGHAT and CDR2 FQNNGV. The CDR3 loop spans 12 amino acids. CDR3 nucleotides: TGTGCCAGCAGCTTAACCCGACAGGCGGTATATTTT. Translating gives CASSLTRQAVYF.

V usage is TRBV7-9 and J usage is TRBJ2-2, with a tentative D call TRBD2 (6 bases). Per the germline V gene, CDR1 is SEHNR and CDR2 is FQNEAQ (reference sequence). The CDR3 loop spans 14 amino acids. Deletions cut 4 bases from V and 2 bases from J, with 8 bases between. The CDR3 sequence is CASSSGLNTGELFF. As DNA, the CDR3 is TGTGCCAGCAGCTCGGGACTTAACACCGGGGAGCTGTTTTTT.

V gene TRBV7-2 combines with J gene TRBJ2-3, with D unclear. V gave up 5 bases and J gave up 2 bases, with 11 bases separating them. The V gene's germline CDR1 is SGHTA and CDR2 FQGNSA. The CDR3 runs to 14 residues. DNA of the CDR3: TGTGCCAGCAGCCATAGCCCATACACAGATACGCAGTATTTT. Its translation: CASSHSPYTDTQYF.

The rearrangement links TRBV5-6 to TRBJ2-7, with 8 nucleotides matching TRBD2. Germline trimming cut 0 bases from V and 9 bases from J; bases unmatched to any gene: 5. This CDR3 has 13 residues. Germline assignment: CDR1 SGHDT and CDR2 YYEEEE. The CDR3 coding sequence is TGTGCCAGCAGCTTGGTAGGCGGGGGGTGGCAGTACTTC. Protein product: CASSLVGGGWQYF.

The rearrangement joins TRBV6-2 or TRBV6-3 to TRBJ2-7, with D possibly TRBD1 on 6 matching bases. The V end was cut by 4 bases, the J end by 5 bases, with 15 bases between. The CDR3 covers 14 residues. The germline V gene encodes CDR1 MNHEY and CDR2 SVGEGT. The CDR3 is CASSSTSGAHEQYF. The CDR3 nucleotides read TGTGCCAGCAGTTCGACCTCAGGGGCACACGAGCAGTACTTC.